This T cell receptor beta chain was recorded in a study of siplizumab effects on memory and regulatory T cells. Findings of the study overall: The average Treg-derived proportion among mappable alloreactive CD4+ clones was less than 80% with siplizumab versus more than 25% in controls. Left unconfirmed was the suppressive function of proliferating Tregs from siplizumab cultures.

Per individual sample, around 9.1 x 10^4 TCR templates were assayed. Produced via immunoSEQ multiplex PCR; TCRdb's table is partial and in-frame only. The data contain about 120,000 clones, 80% to 95% of them singletons. This CDR3 comprises 15 residues. Germline V CDR1 and CDR2: SGDLS, YYNGEE. V lost 0 bases and J lost 3, with 10 bases in between. As regards this clone: What it binds is unknown.

Specimen: CD4+ T cells sorted from blood. The rearrangement joins TRBV9 to TRBJ2-1; D is possibly TRBD2 (5 bases). The clonotype originates from a human donor in good health. In nucleotides, the CDR3 is TGTGCCAGCAGCGTAGCGGGAAACAACTACAATGAGCAGTTCTTC. Protein product: CASSVAGNNYNEQFF. Variable domain in full (rest from reference TRBV9 and TRBJ2-1): DSGVTQTPKHLITATGQRVTLRCSPRSGDLSVYWYQQSLDQGLQFLIQYYNGEERAKGNILERFSAQQFPDLHSELNLSSLELGDSALYFCASSVAGNNYNEQFFGPGTRLTVL.